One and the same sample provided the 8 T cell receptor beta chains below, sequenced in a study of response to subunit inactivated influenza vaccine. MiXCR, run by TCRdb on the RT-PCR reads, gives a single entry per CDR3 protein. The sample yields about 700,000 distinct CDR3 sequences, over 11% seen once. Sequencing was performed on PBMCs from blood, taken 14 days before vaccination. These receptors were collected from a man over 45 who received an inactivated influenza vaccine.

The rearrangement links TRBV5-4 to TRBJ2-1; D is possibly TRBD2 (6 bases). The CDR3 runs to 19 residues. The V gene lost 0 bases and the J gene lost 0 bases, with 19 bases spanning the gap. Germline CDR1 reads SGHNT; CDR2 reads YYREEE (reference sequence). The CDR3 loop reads CASSLEVSGSLSSYNEQFF. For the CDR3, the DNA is TGTGCCAGCAGCTTGGAGGTTAGCGGCAGCTTGAGCTCCTACAATGAGCAGTTCTTC.

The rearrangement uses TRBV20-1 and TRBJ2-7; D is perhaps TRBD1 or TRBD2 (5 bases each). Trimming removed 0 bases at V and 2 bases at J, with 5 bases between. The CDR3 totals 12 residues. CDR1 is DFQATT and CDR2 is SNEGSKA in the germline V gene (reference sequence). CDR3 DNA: TGCAGTGCTAGAGAGGGGGCCTACGAGCAGTACTTC. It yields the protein CSAREGAYEQYF.

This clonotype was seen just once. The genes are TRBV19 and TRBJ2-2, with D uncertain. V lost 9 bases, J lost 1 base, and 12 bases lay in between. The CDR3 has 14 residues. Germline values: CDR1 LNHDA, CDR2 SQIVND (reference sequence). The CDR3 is CARPSDQNTGELFF. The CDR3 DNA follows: TGTGCCAGGCCGTCTGACCAGAACACCGGGGAGCTGTTTTTT. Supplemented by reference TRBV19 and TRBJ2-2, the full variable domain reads DGGITQSPKYLFRKEGQNVTLSCEQNLNHDAMYWYRQDPGQGLRLIYYSQIVNDFQKGDIAEGYSVSREKKESFPLTVTSAQKNPTAFYLCARPSDQNTGELFFGEGSRLTVL.

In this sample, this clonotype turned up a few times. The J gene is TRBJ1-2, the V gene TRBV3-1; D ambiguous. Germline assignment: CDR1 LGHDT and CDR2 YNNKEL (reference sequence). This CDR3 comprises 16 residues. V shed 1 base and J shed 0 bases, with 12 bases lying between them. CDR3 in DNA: TGTGCCAGCAGCCAAGGTCCTCTGGGTTCTAACTATGGCTACACCTTC. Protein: CASSQGPLGSNYGYTF.

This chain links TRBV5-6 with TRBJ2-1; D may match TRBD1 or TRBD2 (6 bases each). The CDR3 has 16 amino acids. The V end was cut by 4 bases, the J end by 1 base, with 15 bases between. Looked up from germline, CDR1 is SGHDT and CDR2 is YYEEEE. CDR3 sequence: CASSRGTRFSYNEQFF. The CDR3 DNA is TGTGCCAGCAGCCGGGGGACACGGTTTTCCTACAATGAGCAGTTCTTC.

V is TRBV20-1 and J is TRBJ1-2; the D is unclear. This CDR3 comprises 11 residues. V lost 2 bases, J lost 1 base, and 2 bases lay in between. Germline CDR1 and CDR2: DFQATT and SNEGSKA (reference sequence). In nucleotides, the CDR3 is TGCAGTGCTAGACGTAACTATGGCTACACCTTC. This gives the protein CSARRNYGYTF.

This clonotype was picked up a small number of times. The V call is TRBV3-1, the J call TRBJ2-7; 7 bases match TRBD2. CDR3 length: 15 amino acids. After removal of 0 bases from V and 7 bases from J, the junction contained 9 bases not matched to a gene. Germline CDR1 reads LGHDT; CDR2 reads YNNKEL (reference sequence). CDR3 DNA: TGTGCCAGCAGCCAAGATTCGGGAGGCCCGGGGGAGCAGTACTTC. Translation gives CASSQDSGGPGEQYF.

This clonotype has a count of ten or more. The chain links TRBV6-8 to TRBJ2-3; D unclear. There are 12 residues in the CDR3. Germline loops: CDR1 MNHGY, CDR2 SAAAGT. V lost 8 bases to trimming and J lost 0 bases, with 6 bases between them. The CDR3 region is CASSASTDTQYF. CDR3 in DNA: TGTGCCAGCTCCGCTAGCACAGATACGCAGTATTTT.